These 2 T cell receptor beta chains originate from one sample sequenced in a study of patients and donors after allogeneic stem cell transplantation. TCRdb recomputed calls from the RT-PCR reads with MiXCR, one row per CDR3 protein. Among roughly 880,000 distinct CDR3 sequences listed, around 17% were seen once. Input material: blood, either unsorted or a sorted T cell fraction (not recorded which). Source of these receptors: a human donor who was either an allogeneic HSCT recipient or a stem cell or donor lymphocyte infusion donor (not recorded which). It is not recorded whose cells these are; they may come from a transplant donor.

The gene calls are TRBV6-5 and TRBJ2-2, with D possibly TRBD1 on 5 matching bases. Trimming removed 0 bases from V and 6 bases from J, with 14 bases in between. The germline CDR1 and CDR2 sequences are MNHEY and SVGAGI. CDR3 length: 16 amino acids. The CDR3 sequence is CASSYSQGAPPGELFF. The CDR3 DNA reads as TGTGCCAGCAGTTACTCCCAGGGTGCCCCCCCCGGGGAGCTGTTTTTT.

The chain carries TRBV5-1 and TRBJ2-1; TRBD2 aligns across 9 bases. Germline V lookup: CDR1 SGHRS, CDR2 YFSETQ. V shed 0 bases, J shed 9 bases, and the junction held 16 bases outside the gene matches. This CDR3 spans 18 amino acids. CDR3 bases: TGCGCCAGCAGCTTGGGAGCTTCCGGGCTAGCGGGATCTGGTGAGCAGTTCTTC. Residues: CASSLGASGLAGSGEQFF.